This T cell receptor (beta chain) was documented in a study of identical twins. With V trimmed by 4 bases and J by 3 bases, 5 bases remained unmatched. Germline-derived CDR1 and CDR2 are SNHLY and FYNNEI. This CDR3 is built from 15 residues. TCRdb called the 5' RACE reads again in MiXCR, with one record for every CDR3 protein. Of under 400,000 distinct CDR3 sequences in the sample, approximately 8.7% were seen once. V and J are TRBV2 and TRBJ2-3, with 9 nucleotides matching TRBD2. Sequencing input: naive T cells sorted from blood. This receptor was taken from a woman in her forties or fifties in good health. The chain's CDR3 is CASSGLREGTDTQYF. The CDR3 DNA is TGTGCCAGCAGTGGGCTGCGGGAGGGGACAGATACGCAGTATTTT.